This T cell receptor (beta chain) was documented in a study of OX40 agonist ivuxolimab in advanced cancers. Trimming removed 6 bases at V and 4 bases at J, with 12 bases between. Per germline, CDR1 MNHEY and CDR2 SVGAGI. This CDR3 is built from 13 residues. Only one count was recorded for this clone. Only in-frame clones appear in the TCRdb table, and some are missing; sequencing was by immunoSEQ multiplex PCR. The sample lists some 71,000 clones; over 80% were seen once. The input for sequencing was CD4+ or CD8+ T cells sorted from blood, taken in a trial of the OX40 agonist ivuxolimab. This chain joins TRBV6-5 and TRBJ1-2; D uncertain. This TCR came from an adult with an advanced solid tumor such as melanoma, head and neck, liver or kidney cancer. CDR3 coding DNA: TGTGCCAGCAGATCTGACGGATCCTATGGCTACACCTTC. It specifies CASRSDGSYGYTF.